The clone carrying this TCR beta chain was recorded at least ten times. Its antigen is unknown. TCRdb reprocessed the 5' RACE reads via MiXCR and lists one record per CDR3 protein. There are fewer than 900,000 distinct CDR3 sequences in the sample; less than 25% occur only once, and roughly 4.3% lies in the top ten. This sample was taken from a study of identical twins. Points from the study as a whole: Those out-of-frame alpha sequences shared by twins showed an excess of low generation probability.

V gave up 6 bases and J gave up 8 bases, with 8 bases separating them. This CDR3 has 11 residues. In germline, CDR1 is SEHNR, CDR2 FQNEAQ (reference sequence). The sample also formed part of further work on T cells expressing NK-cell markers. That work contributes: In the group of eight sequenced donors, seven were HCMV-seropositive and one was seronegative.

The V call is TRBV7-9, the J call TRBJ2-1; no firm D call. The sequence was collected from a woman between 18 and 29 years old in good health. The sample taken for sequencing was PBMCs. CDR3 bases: TGTGCCAGCAGTCGGGTGGATGAGCAGTTCTTC. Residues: CASSRVDEQFF. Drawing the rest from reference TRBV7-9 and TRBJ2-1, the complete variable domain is DTGVSQNPRHKITKRGQNVTFRCDPISEHNRLYWYRQTLGQGPEFLTYFQNEAQLEKSRLLSDRFSAERPKGSFSTLEIQRTEQGDSAMYLCASSRVDEQFFGPGTRLTVL.